Shown below are 3 T cell receptor beta chains from a single sample sequenced in a study of cytomegalovirus exposure and HLA in healthy donors. 60 Vbeta and 13 Jbeta primers were used in PCR. Profiled with immunoSEQ multiplex PCR; TCRdb holds only in-frame clones, not every one. The sample lists over 150,000 clones, roughly 87% seen once, with 0.65% to 0.9% in the top ten. Sequences were obtained from PBMCs. These receptor sequences come from a woman in her 30s in good health and CMV-seronegative.

The chain uses TRBV4-1 and TRBJ2-5; D possibly corresponds to TRBD1 (8 bases). The closer fit of TRBJ2-7 to the DNA end suggests the J call may be wrong. This CDR3 is 14 amino acids long. Germline V gene sequence: CDR1 MGHRA, CDR2 YSYEKL. CDR3 nucleotide sequence: TGCGCCAGCAGCTCCCACAGGGGGGGCTACGAGCAGTACTTC. It encodes CASSSHRGGYEQYF.

This chain joins TRBV19 and TRBJ1-1; TRBD1 might be the D (5 bases). This CDR3 contains 15 residues. The V gene's germline CDR1 is LNHDA and CDR2 SQIVND (reference sequence). Trimming took off 3 bases at V and 2 bases at J, with 13 bases between the two ends. The chain's CDR3 is CASSIRTRGNTEAFF. The CDR3 nucleotides are TGTGCCAGTAGTATCCGGACAAGGGGAAACACTGAAGCTTTCTTT.

The chain combines TRBV6-1 with TRBJ1-5; TRBD1 might be the D (5 bases). Germline V gene data show CDR1 as MNHNS and CDR2 as SASEGT. V lost 2 bases and J 5 bases, leaving 13 bases between the germline ends. The CDR3 has 15 amino acids. The CDR3 DNA sequence: TGTGCCAGCAGTGAATGGGGGGGGAGTTATCAGCCCCAGCATTTT. Protein sequence: CASSEWGGSYQPQHF.